The 27 T cell receptor beta chains reported below all come from one sample, sequenced in a study of T cell changes during pregnancy in multiple sclerosis. The method was immunoSEQ multiplex PCR; TCRdb's version includes in-frame clones alone and lacks a portion of them. The repertoire has around 80,000 clones, over 90% of them found once; the top ten carry under 1.2%. Material: peripheral blood, obtained in the second trimester of pregnancy. The receptor source for this set is a female donor with multiple sclerosis, enrolled in a pregnancy study.

The CDR3 here is CASSQVDRGAGKLFF. The CDR3 DNA sequence: TGTGCCAGCAGCCAAGTGGACAGGGGAGCGGGAAAACTGTTTTTT. This chain links TRBV14 with TRBJ1-4; 9 positions agree with TRBD1. With V trimmed by 1 base and J by 10 bases, 7 bases remained unmatched. Per germline, CDR1 SGHDN and CDR2 FVKESK. This CDR3 comprises 15 residues.

V gene TRBV2 combines with J gene TRBJ2-7; D perhaps matches TRBD1 (5 bases). Germline CDR1 reads SNHLY; CDR2 reads FYNNEI. Trimming left V 4 bases short and J 3 bases short, with 7 bases between. This CDR3 comprises 12 residues. The CDR3 sequence is CASSGQNYEQYF. In DNA form, the CDR3 reads TGTGCCAGCAGTGGACAGAACTACGAGCAGTACTTC.

Details on this clone: Relative to the germline gene, one junction end is altered; a read error may explain this. This chain uses TRBV19 with TRBJ1-5; TRBD1 matches 7 bases. The germline V gene has CDR1 LNHDA and CDR2 SQIVND (reference sequence). The CDR3 is made up of 15 amino acids. The CDR3 DNA is TGTGCCAGTAGTATCGACAGGGTGAGCAGTCAGCCCCAGCATTTT. It yields the protein CASSIDRVSSQPQHF.

In its sample, this clone was seen once. V and J are TRBV4-1 and TRBJ2-4, with 7 bases identical to TRBD1. Germline V gene data show CDR1 as MGHRA and CDR2 as YSYEKL. CDR3 length: 13 residues. V shed 4 bases, J shed 6 bases, and the junction held 3 bases outside the gene matches. In nucleotides, the CDR3 is TGCGCCAGCAGCCTTCAGGGGGTAAACATTCAGTACTTC. This gives the protein CASSLQGVNIQYF.

This clone has only one observation. The chain carries TRBV10-3 and TRBJ2-7, with 7 bases aligning to TRBD1. The J segment lost 0 bases and the V segment lost 3 bases, leaving 2 bases of the junction unmatched. This CDR3 contains 14 residues. Germline assignment: CDR1 ENHRY and CDR2 SYGVKD. This CDR3 is CAISDRGSSYEQYF. The CDR3 nucleotides are TGTGCCATCAGTGACAGGGGGAGCTCCTACGAGCAGTACTTC.

The CDR3 loop reads CASSLGWRLSQETQYF. Written as DNA, the CDR3 is TGTGCCAGCAGCTTAGGTTGGAGACTCTCCCAAGAGACCCAGTACTTC. The gene calls are TRBV7-9 and TRBJ2-5; D remains unclear. Germline CDR1 reads SEHNR; CDR2 reads FQNEAQ (reference sequence). This CDR3 has 16 residues. V was clipped by 1 base and J by 1 base, with 13 bases between them.

The V and J genes are TRBV19 and TRBJ2-2; TRBD1 matches at 10 bases. CDR3 length equals 17 residues. The V gene end was trimmed by 5 bases and the J gene end by 6 bases; junction bases not matched to a gene: 12. Per germline, CDR1 LNHDA and CDR2 SQIVND (reference sequence). The CDR3 region has the DNA TGTGCCAGTAGTGGGGGGAAGGGACAGGGGAATGCCGGGGAGCTGTTTTTT. Its translation: CASSGGKGQGNAGELFF.

This chain joins TRBV19 and TRBJ1-5; D is unresolved. The ends were cut back, 7 bases at V and 15 bases at J, with 19 bases in the middle. The length of the CDR3 is 12 residues. The germline V gene has CDR1 LNHDA and CDR2 SQIVND (reference sequence). CDR3 in DNA: TGTGCCAGTACCTCCCTCGGACTCCTCTTGCATTTT. Its translation: CASTSLGLLLHF.

This rearrangement joins TRBV28 to TRBJ1-5; D gene ambiguous. Germline V lookup: CDR1 MDHEN, CDR2 SYDVKM. V lost 5 bases, J lost 4 bases, and 15 bases lay in between. The CDR3 is 15 amino acids. DNA of the CDR3: TGTGCCAGCAGTGCTGGGCCCTCGGGAAATCAGCCCCAGCATTTT. Protein product: CASSAGPSGNQPQHF. Variable domain in full (rest from reference TRBV28 and TRBJ1-5): DVKVTQSSRYLVKRTGEKVFLECVQDMDHENMFWYRQDPGLGLRLIYFSYDVKMKEKGDIPEGYSVSREKKERFSLILESASTNQTSMYLCASSAGPSGNQPQHFGDGTRLSIL.

The chain joins TRBV4-1 to TRBJ1-3; D remains unclear. The germline gives CDR1 MGHRA, CDR2 YSYEKL. The CDR3 spans 15 residues. Trimming pared 1 base from V and 1 base from J, leaving 8 bases between. CDR3 amino acids: CASSQVLSSGNTIYF. DNA for the CDR3: TGCGCCAGCAGCCAAGTCTTGAGTTCTGGAAACACCATATATTTT.

The chain has TRBV7-9 and TRBJ2-7, with D perhaps matching TRBD2 (7 bases). This CDR3 has 15 residues. Germline assignment: CDR1 SEHNR and CDR2 FQNEAQ (reference sequence). Trimming pared 6 bases from V and 4 bases from J, leaving 19 bases between. CDR3 DNA: TGTGCCAGCAGGGCGGGGGCGGGAGTCCTGTACGAGCAGTACTTC. Residues: CASRAGAGVLYEQYF.

The chain joins TRBV7-2 to TRBJ1-2; D not certain. Trimming took 4 bases from V and 4 from J, leaving 13 bases between them. Germline V gene lookup returns CDR1 SGHTA and CDR2 FQGNSA. The CDR3 has 14 amino acids. This CDR3 is CASSSDAGGYGYTF. The DNA for the CDR3 is TGTGCCAGCAGCTCAGACGCCGGCGGCTATGGCTACACCTTC.

DNA for the CDR3: TGTGCCAGCAGCGTAGGGGCCTCAGAGACCCAGTACTTC. It specifies CASSVGASETQYF. This sequence joins TRBV9 and TRBJ2-5; D is uncertain. This CDR3 region has 13 residues. The germline V and J ends were trimmed by 0 bases and 4 bases, with 7 bases remaining between them. Germline values: CDR1 SGDLS, CDR2 YYNGEE.

The chain carries TRBV2 and TRBJ2-3, with a possible D match to TRBD2 (6 bases). CDR1 is SNHLY, CDR2 FYNNEI, per germline. Between the trimmed V and J ends, which lost 6 bases and 2 bases, there was a span of 9 bases. The CDR3 consists of 13 residues. CDR3 coding DNA: TGTGCCAGCAGCCGGGACTTCACAGATACGCAGTATTTT. This gives the protein CASSRDFTDTQYF.

Written as DNA, the CDR3 is TGTGCCTGGAGTGCCAGGTTCACAGATACGCAGTATTTT. Protein: CAWSARFTDTQYF. The J gene is TRBJ2-3, the V gene TRBV30; D call uncertain. The CDR3 covers 13 residues. Trimming took off 1 base at V and 2 bases at J, with 7 bases between the two ends. Germline CDR1 reads GTSNPN; CDR2 reads SVGIG (reference sequence).

The chain is built from TRBV19 and TRBJ1-3, with 11 nucleotides matching TRBD1. Germline V gives CDR1 LNHDA, CDR2 SQIVND (reference sequence). The V gene end was trimmed by 4 bases and the J gene end by 0 bases; junction bases not matched to a gene: 2. CDR3 length: 16 amino acids. The CDR3 DNA reads as TGTGCCAGTAGTACCGGGACAGGGGGCTCTGGAAACACCATATATTTT. Its protein product is CASSTGTGGSGNTIYF.

This clone has a handful of counts. The rearrangement uses TRBV5-6 and TRBJ2-2; 7 bases agree with TRBD2. The CDR3 length is 14 residues. The germline V gene encodes CDR1 SGHDT and CDR2 YYEEEE. After removal of 3 bases from V and 4 bases from J, the junction contained 3 bases not matched to a gene. The CDR3 DNA sequence: TGTGCCAGCAGCTGGACGGGGGGCACCGGGGAGCTGTTTTTT. Its translation: CASSWTGGTGELFF.

This clone was seen just once. The chain couples TRBV7-9 to TRBJ1-2; D possibly corresponds to TRBD1 (5 bases). The CDR3 consists of 14 residues. CDR1 SEHNR and CDR2 FQNEAQ come from the germline V gene (reference sequence). Trimming stripped 4 bases from V and 6 bases from J, with 15 bases between. The CDR3 is CASSSDSPYNGYTF. The CDR3 DNA follows: TGTGCCAGCAGCTCTGACAGCCCCTATAATGGCTACACCTTC. The full variable domain, in which reference TRBV7-9 and TRBJ1-2 provide the parts outside the CDR3, is DTGVSQNPRHKITKRGQNVTFRCDPISEHNRLYWYRQTLGQGPEFLTYFQNEAQLEKSRLLSDRFSAERPKGSFSTLEIQRTEQGDSAMYLCASSSDSPYNGYTFGSGTRLTVV.

The chain combines TRBV27 with TRBJ2-7, with D maybe TRBD1 (6 bases). CDR1 and CDR2 (germline): MNHEY, SMNVEV (reference sequence). The V end was cut by 6 bases, the J end by 2 bases, with 8 bases between. The CDR3 is 12 residues long. CDR3 coding DNA: TGTGCCAGCAGGGACAGAGCCTACGAGCAGTACTTC. It codes for CASRDRAYEQYF.

This sequence joins TRBV4-3 and TRBJ2-1; 11 bases are a match to TRBD2. Germline assignment: CDR1 LGHNA and CDR2 YSLEER. This CDR3 region has 17 residues. The trim removed 2 bases at V and 10 bases at J, leaving 13 bases unmatched. CDR3 protein: CASSQSRISGRADEQFF. The CDR3 DNA reads TGCGCCAGCAGCCAAAGTCGAATTAGCGGGAGGGCAGACGAGCAGTTCTTC.

This clone was seen just once. The chain recombines TRBV7-2 with TRBJ1-2; D is unresolved. V was clipped by 5 bases and J by 4 bases, with 17 bases between them. CDR3 length: 15 amino acids. Germline CDR1 is SGHTA and CDR2 is FQGNSA. The CDR3 DNA reads TGTGCCAGCAGCCCTCAGATGGGAGGCGCCTATGGCTACACCTTC. Translation: CASSPQMGGAYGYTF.

This chain joins TRBV12-5 and TRBJ2-2; 10 bases map to TRBD1. From germline, CDR1 is LGHNT and CDR2 FRNRAP. The V and J ends lost 2 bases and 4 bases, in that order; junction bases with no gene match: 10. The CDR3 consists of 18 residues. Here the CDR3 DNA reads TGTGCTAGTGGTTTGCCGCCCGGAGGGACAGGGGTCACCGGGGAGCTGTTTTTT. Its translation: CASGLPPGGTGVTGELFF.

V and J are TRBV25-1 and TRBJ2-5; TRBD1 aligns across 11 bases. This CDR3 comprises 18 residues. Per germline, CDR1 MGHDK and CDR2 SYGVNS. J lost 3 bases, V lost 3 bases, and 12 bases had no gene match. The CDR3 nucleotides read TGTGCCAGCAGTGAGGGTCCGGACAGGGGGCGATCAGAAGAGACCCAGTACTTC. Protein: CASSEGPDRGRSEETQYF.

This chain links TRBV9 with TRBJ2-4; D might be TRBD1 (6 bases). V lost 0 bases and J lost 3, with 19 bases in between. Germline values: CDR1 SGDLS, CDR2 YYNGEE. This CDR3 has 18 amino acids. The DNA of the CDR3 is TGTGCCAGCAGCGTAGAGGGCAGGGGCGCTTGGGACAAAAACATTCAGTACTTC. Translating gives CASSVEGRGAWDKNIQYF.

The chain links TRBV5-8 to TRBJ1-2; 8 bases map to TRBD1. The CDR3 contains 17 residues. Trimming at V came to 4 bases and at J to 5 bases, leaving 16 bases not matched to a gene. CDR1 SGHTS and CDR2 YDEGEE come from the germline V gene. In DNA form, the CDR3 reads TGTGCCAGCAGCGTAAACGAATCCGGGACAGGTATGTATGGCTACACCTTC. Its translation: CASSVNESGTGMYGYTF.

The chain has TRBV2 and TRBJ1-1; D remains ambiguous. CDR3 size: 12 residues. The V end lost 8 bases, the J end lost 1 base, and 8 bases lay between the germline ends. The V gene's germline CDR1 is SNHLY and CDR2 FYNNEI. This CDR3 is CASGVGNTEAFF. For the CDR3, the DNA is TGTGCCAGCGGAGTGGGGAACACTGAAGCTTTCTTT.

This rearrangement joins TRBV2 to TRBJ2-7; TRBD1 agrees at 9 bases. The CDR3 has 15 residues. The V gene's germline CDR1 is SNHLY and CDR2 FYNNEI. Trimming removed 9 bases from V and 3 bases from J; junction bases left unmatched: 12. The CDR3 protein is CASQRTTGGGYEQYF. The CDR3 DNA is TGTGCCAGTCAGAGAACGACAGGGGGAGGCTACGAGCAGTACTTC.